A selection of T cell receptor beta chains follows, all from one sample in a study of Ad26.COV2.S vaccination and SARS-CoV-2 variants. Assay: immunoSEQ multiplex PCR; the TCRdb copy retains only in-frame clones and omits some. Of approximately 460,000 clones detected, about nine tenths appear once; the ten largest clones hold about 1.5%. Material: peripheral blood, obtained in a trial of Ad26.COV2.S vaccine versus placebo. All receptors come from a person aged 18 to 59 who received the Ad26.COV2.S COVID-19 vaccine or a placebo. Both conserved end residues are part of each CDR3. D genes are given only for firm matches. Size is omitted from some rows. Given values are once, few, many or a class for expanded clones.

d_call j_call clone_size v_call cdr3_aa cdr3_nt
TRBD2 TRBJ2-3 . TRBV7-6 CASSLSRLISGRSTDTQYF TGTGCCAGCAGCTTATCCCGCCTAATAAGCGGGAGGAGCACAGATACGCAGTATTTT
. TRBJ1-5 . TRBV19 CASSLNRDSNQPQHF TGTGCCAGTAGCCTTAACCGGGACAGCAATCAGCCCCAGCATTTT
. TRBJ2-3 . TRBV7-6 CASSPRILPSDTQYF TGTGCCAGCAGCCCCCGTATTCTTCCATCCGATACGCAGTATTTT
. TRBJ2-5 . TRBV5-1 CASSLGYQQETQYF TGCGCCAGCAGCTTGGGGTACCAACAAGAGACCCAGTACTTC
TRBD1 TRBJ1-1 . TRBV30 CAWSKFTGGTEAFF TGTGCCTGGAGTAAATTTACAGGGGGGACTGAAGCTTTCTTT
TRBD2 TRBJ2-7 . TRBV11-2 CASSSIRTSGYEQYF TGTGCCAGCAGCTCAATTAGGACTAGCGGCTACGAGCAGTACTTC
TRBD1 TRBJ2-1 once TRBV10-3 CAIRGTGTYNEQFF TGTGCCATCAGGGGGACAGGTACCTACAATGAGCAGTTCTTC
TRBD2 TRBJ2-1 . TRBV13 CASSPRAGGVSYNEQFF TGTGCCAGCAGCCCCCGGGCGGGGGGGGTCTCCTACAATGAGCAGTTCTTC
. TRBJ2-3 once TRBV28 CASSGSTDTQYF TGTGCCAGCAGCGGCTCCACAGATACGCAGTATTTT
. TRBJ1-4 . TRBV15 CATSGRANEKLFF TGTGCCACCAGTGGGAGGGCTAATGAAAAACTGTTTTTT
. TRBJ1-4 . TRBV28 CASSLPGFDEKLFF TGTGCCAGCAGTTTGCCCGGGTTTGATGAAAAACTGTTTTTT
. TRBJ2-5 . TRBV29-1 CSVEVGRKETQYF TGCAGCGTTGAGGTGGGACGGAAAGAGACCCAGTACTTC
. TRBJ2-7 . TRBV27 CASSLSRDYEQYF TGTGCCAGCAGTTTATCACGGGACTACGAGCAGTACTTC
TRBD2 TRBJ2-4 . TRBV28 CASSLFGGNIQYF TGTGCCAGCAGTTTATTCGGGGGGAACATTCAGTACTTC
. TRBJ2-1 . TRBV11-2 CASSSGSSGAHNEQFF TGTGCCAGCAGCTCTGGGTCTTCGGGGGCTCACAATGAGCAGTTCTTC
. TRBJ1-2 . TRBV6-1 CASSEAPRNYGYTF TGTGCCAGCAGTGAAGCTCCTCGTAACTATGGCTACACCTTC
. TRBJ1-1 . TRBV7-9 CASSLDVNTEAFF TGTGCCAGCAGCTTAGATGTAAACACTGAAGCTTTCTTT
. TRBJ1-2 once TRBV9 CASSTMGEGFGYTF TGTGCCAGCAGCACTATGGGGGAGGGTTTTGGCTACACCTTC
. TRBJ1-1 . TRBV28 CASSSEGTEAFF TGTGCCAGCAGCTCGGAAGGCACTGAAGCTTTCTTT
TRBD1 TRBJ1-2 . TRBV4-3 CASSQRQGAGGYTF TGCGCCAGCAGCCAGAGACAGGGGGCCGGTGGCTACACCTTC
. TRBJ2-7 . TRBV7-9 CASSLQGVEQYF TGTGCCAGCAGCTTACAAGGGGTCGAGCAGTACTTC
. TRBJ1-1 . TRBV7-9 CASSSGEWGTEAFF TGTGCCAGCAGCTCAGGGGAGTGGGGCACTGAAGCTTTCTTT
TRBD1 TRBJ2-7 . TRBV6-5 CASSHGQGGTYEQYF TGTGCCAGCAGTCACGGACAGGGGGGAACCTACGAGCAGTACTTC
. TRBJ2-7 . TRBV6-5 CASSQGAYEQYF TGTGCCAGCAGTCAGGGTGCCTACGAGCAGTACTTC
. TRBJ1-2 once TRBV18 CASSPYRGGETYGYTF TGTGCCAGCTCACCCTACCGAGGGGGGGAGACTTATGGCTACACCTTC
TRBD1 TRBJ2-4 . TRBV5-1 CASSDGQGALAKNIQYF TGCGCCAGCAGCGATGGACAGGGGGCCTTAGCCAAAAACATTCAGTACTTC
. TRBJ2-3 . TRBV5-5 CASSLVGGGTDTQYF TGTGCCAGCAGCTTGGTAGGCGGGGGCACAGATACGCAGTATTTT
. TRBJ2-7 . TRBV19 CASSIAQRQGYEQYF TGTGCCAGTAGTATAGCCCAGCGGCAGGGGTACGAGCAGTACTTC
. TRBJ1-3 few TRBV4-3 CASSQDRVGNTIYF TGCGCCAGCAGCCAAGACAGGGTTGGAAACACCATATATTTT
. TRBJ1-5 . TRBV10-3 CAISEEDYYSNQPQHF TGTGCCATCAGTGAGGAAGACTACTATAGCAATCAGCCCCAGCATTTT
. TRBJ2-5 . TRBV6-6 CASRTGEGETQYF TGTGCCAGCAGGACAGGGGAGGGAGAGACCCAGTACTTC
TRBD1 TRBJ1-3 . TRBV4-1 CASSPGQGGNTIYF TGCGCCAGCAGCCCCGGACAGGGAGGAAACACCATATATTTT
. TRBJ2-1 once TRBV6-5 CASSSTGNEQFF TGTGCCAGCAGTTCGACCGGCAATGAGCAGTTCTTC
. TRBJ1-1 . TRBV12-3/TRBV12-4 CASSLRNTEAFF TGTGCCAGCAGTTTGAGGAACACTGAAGCTTTCTTT
. TRBJ2-7 . TRBV28 CASSLAPIGAYEQYF TGTGCCAGCAGTTTAGCCCCCATTGGGGCCTACGAGCAGTACTTC
. TRBJ1-1 few TRBV3-1/TRBV3-2 CASSQDVVLRAAEAFF TGTGCCAGCAGCCAAGATGTGGTCTTGCGGGCTGCTGAAGCTTTCTTT
. TRBJ2-1 . TRBV29-1 CSVEIGRGYNEQFF TGCAGCGTTGAAATCGGTAGGGGCTACAATGAGCAGTTCTTC
TRBD2 TRBJ2-1 . TRBV7-3 CASSFSSGGAHEQFF TGTGCCAGCAGCTTCTCTAGCGGGGGGGCCCATGAGCAGTTCTTC
TRBD1 TRBJ1-2 . TRBV28 CASSFQGTANYGYTF TGTGCCAGCAGTTTTCAGGGGACAGCTAACTATGGCTACACCTTC
. TRBJ1-6 . TRBV2 CASKSEYYNSPLHF TGTGCCAGTAAAAGCGAGTACTATAATTCACCCCTCCACTTT
. TRBJ2-2 . TRBV7-9 CASSLVLGNTGELFF TGTGCCAGCAGCTTAGTACTGGGAAACACCGGGGAGCTGTTTTTT
TRBD2 TRBJ2-5 once TRBV19 CASSTRPGLAGEETQYF TGTGCCAGTAGTACGAGACCGGGACTAGCGGGGGAGGAGACCCAGTACTTC
. TRBJ2-7 . TRBV18 CASSPPGLAYEQYF TGTGCCAGCTCACCACCGGGCCTTGCCTACGAGCAGTACTTC
. TRBJ1-2 . TRBV29-1 CSVEELNPGQSLYGYTF TGCAGCGTTGAAGAACTCAACCCTGGACAGAGCCTTTATGGCTACACCTTC
. TRBJ1-5 . TRBV9 CASSVEGLPWQPQHF TGTGCCAGCAGCGTAGAGGGACTGCCCTGGCAGCCCCAGCATTTT
. TRBJ2-1 . TRBV19 CATLSSYNEQFF TGTGCCACGCTTAGCTCCTACAATGAGCAGTTCTTC
TRBD1 TRBJ1-5 . TRBV2 CASSVWTGTNQPQHF TGTGCCAGCAGTGTCTGGACAGGGACCAATCAGCCCCAGCATTTT
TRBD2 TRBJ2-3 . TRBV10-2 CASSEYRLAVAGDAPDTQYF TGCGCCAGCAGTGAGTATCGTTTGGCCGTAGCGGGGGACGCCCCAGATACGCAGTATTTT
. TRBJ2-6 . TRBV30 CAWSAPGVSGANVLTF TGTGCCTGGAGCGCCCCGGGGGTCTCTGGGGCCAACGTCCTGACTTTC
. TRBJ1-5 few TRBV7-9 CASSLAGDTRWGNQPQHF TGTGCCAGCAGCTTAGCGGGCGACACACGTTGGGGCAATCAGCCCCAGCATTTT
. TRBJ2-7 . TRBV28 CASSLRYEQYF TGTGCCAGCAGCTTAAGGTACGAGCAGTACTTC
. TRBJ1-5 . TRBV3-1/TRBV3-2 CASSQWGQPQHF TGTGCCAGCAGCCAATGGGGTCAGCCCCAGCATTTT
TRBD2 TRBJ2-7 . TRBV13 CASSFRTSGRAYEQYF TGTGCCAGCAGTTTCCGGACTAGCGGGAGGGCTTACGAGCAGTACTTC
. TRBJ2-5 . TRBV6-5 CAGAGIPTETQYF TGTGCCGGCGCCGGGATCCCAACTGAGACCCAGTACTTC